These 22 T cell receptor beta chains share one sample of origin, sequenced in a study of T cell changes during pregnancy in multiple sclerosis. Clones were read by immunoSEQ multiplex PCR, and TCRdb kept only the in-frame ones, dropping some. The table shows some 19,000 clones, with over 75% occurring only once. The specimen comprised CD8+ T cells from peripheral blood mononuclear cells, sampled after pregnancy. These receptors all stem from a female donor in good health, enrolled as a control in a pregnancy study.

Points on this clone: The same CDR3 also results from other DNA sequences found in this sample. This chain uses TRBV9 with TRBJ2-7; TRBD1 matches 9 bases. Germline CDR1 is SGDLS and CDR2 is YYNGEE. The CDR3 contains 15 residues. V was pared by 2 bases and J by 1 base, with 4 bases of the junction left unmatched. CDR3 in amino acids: CASSVADRGSYEQYF. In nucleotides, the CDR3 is TGTGCCAGCAGCGTGGCAGACAGGGGGTCCTACGAGCAGTACTTC.

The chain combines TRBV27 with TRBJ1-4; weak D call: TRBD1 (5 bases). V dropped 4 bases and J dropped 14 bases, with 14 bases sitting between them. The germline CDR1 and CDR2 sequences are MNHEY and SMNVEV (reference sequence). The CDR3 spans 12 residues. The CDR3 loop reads CASSSPGGSLFF. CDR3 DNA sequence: TGTGCCAGCAGTTCCCCCGGGGGTAGTCTGTTTTTT.

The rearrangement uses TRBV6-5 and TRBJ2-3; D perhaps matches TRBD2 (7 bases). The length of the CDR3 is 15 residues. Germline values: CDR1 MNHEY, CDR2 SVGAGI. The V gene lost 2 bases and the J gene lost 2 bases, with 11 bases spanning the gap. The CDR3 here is CASSYEGGNTDTQYF. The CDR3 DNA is TGTGCCAGCAGTTACGAGGGGGGGAACACAGATACGCAGTATTTT.

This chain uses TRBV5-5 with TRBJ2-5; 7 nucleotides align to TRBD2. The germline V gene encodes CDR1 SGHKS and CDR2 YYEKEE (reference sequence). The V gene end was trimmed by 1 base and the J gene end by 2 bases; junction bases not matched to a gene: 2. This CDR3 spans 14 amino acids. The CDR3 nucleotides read TGTGCCAGCAGCTTGTACGGGGGGCAAGAGACCCAGTACTTC. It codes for CASSLYGGQETQYF.

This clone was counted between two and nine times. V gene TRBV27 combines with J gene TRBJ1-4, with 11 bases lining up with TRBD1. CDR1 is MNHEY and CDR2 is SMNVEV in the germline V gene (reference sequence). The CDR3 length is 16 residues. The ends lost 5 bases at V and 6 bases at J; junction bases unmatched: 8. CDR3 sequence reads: CASSPTGTGGYEKLFF. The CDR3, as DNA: TGTGCCAGCAGTCCAACAGGGACAGGGGGGTATGAAAAACTGTTTTTT.

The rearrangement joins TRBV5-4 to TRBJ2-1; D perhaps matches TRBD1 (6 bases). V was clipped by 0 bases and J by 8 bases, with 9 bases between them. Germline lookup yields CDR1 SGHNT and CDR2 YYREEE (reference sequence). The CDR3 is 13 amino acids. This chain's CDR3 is CASSLEQGYEQFF. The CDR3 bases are TGTGCCAGCAGCTTGGAACAGGGATATGAGCAGTTCTTC.

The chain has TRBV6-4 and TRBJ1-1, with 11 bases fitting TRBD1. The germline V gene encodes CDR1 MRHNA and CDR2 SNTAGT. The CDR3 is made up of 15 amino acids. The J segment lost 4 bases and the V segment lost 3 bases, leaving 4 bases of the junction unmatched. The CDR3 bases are TGTGCCAGCAGTGAGTCCGGGACAGGGGGCACTGAAGCTTTCTTT. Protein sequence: CASSESGTGGTEAFF.

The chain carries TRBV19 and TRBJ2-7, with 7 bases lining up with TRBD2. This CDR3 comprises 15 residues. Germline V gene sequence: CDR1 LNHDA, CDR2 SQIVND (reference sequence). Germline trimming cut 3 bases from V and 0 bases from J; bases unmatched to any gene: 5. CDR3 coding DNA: TGTGCCAGTAGTATCGGTCTAGCGGCCTCCTACGAGCAGTACTTC. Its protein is CASSIGLAASYEQYF.

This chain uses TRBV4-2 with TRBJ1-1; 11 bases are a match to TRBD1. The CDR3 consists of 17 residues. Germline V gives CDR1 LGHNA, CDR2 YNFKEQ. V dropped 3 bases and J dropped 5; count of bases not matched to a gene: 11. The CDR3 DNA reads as TGTGCCAGCAGCCAGTTTTTAGCGGGACAGGGGGGGACTGAAGCTTTCTTT. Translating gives CASSQFLAGQGGTEAFF.

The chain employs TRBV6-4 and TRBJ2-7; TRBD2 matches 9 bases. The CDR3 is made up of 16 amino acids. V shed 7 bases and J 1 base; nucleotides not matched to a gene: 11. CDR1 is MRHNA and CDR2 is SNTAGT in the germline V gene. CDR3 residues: CASTNERGVLSYEQYF. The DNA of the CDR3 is TGTGCCAGCACCAACGAGCGGGGGGTCCTTTCCTACGAGCAGTACTTC.

CDR3 nucleotides: TGTGCCAGCAGTTACTCGACCGACTCTCCCTTCGTCACCCTCCACTTT. It translates to CASSYSTDSPFVTLHF. V and J are TRBV6-6 and TRBJ1-6; unclear D gene. V was pared by 0 bases and J by 14 bases, with 20 bases between. Germline assignment: CDR1 MNHNY and CDR2 SVGAGI (reference sequence). The CDR3 spans 16 residues.

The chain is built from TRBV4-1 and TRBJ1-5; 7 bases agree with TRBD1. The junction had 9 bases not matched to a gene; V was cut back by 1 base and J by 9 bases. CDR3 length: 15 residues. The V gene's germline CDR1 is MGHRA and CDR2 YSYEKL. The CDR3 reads CASSQAQTGLWPQHF. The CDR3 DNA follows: TGCGCCAGCAGCCAAGCCCAGACAGGGCTTTGGCCCCAGCATTTT.

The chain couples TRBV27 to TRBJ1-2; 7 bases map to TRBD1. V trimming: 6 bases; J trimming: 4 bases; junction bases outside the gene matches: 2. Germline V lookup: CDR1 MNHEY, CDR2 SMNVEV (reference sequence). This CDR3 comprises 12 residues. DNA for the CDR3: TGTGCCAGCAGCGACAGGGCCTATGGCTACACCTTC. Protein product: CASSDRAYGYTF.

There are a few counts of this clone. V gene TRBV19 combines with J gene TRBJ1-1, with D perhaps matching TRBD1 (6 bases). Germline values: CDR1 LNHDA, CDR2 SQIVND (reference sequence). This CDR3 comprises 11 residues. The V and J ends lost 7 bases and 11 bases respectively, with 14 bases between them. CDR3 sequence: CASIARGEAFF. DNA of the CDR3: TGTGCCAGTATCGCCAGGGGTGAGGCTTTCTTT.

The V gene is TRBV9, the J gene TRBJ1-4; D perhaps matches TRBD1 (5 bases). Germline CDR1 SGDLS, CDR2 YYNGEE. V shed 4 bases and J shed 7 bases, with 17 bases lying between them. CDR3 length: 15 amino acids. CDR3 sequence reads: CASSTSFQGGEKLFF. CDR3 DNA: TGTGCCAGCAGCACCTCGTTCCAGGGAGGTGAAAAACTGTTTTTT.

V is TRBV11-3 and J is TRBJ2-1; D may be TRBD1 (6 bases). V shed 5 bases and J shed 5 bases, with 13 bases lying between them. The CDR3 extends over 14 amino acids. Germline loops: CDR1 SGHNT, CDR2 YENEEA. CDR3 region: CASSLRGQDNEQFF. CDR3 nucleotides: TGTGCCAGCAGCCTCCGGGGACAAGACAATGAGCAGTTCTTC.

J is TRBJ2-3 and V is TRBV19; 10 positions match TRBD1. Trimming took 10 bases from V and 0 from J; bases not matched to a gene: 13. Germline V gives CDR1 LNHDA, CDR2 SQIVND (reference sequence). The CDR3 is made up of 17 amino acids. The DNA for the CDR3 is TGTGCCACCGTCGGCGGGACAGGGGATTCTAGCACAGATACGCAGTATTTT. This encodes CATVGGTGDSSTDTQYF. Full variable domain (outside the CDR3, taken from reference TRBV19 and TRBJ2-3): DGGITQSPKYLFRKEGQNVTLSCEQNLNHDAMYWYRQDPGQGLRLIYYSQIVNDFQKGDIAEGYSVSREKKESFPLTVTSAQKNPTAFYLCATVGGTGDSSTDTQYFGPGTRLTVL.

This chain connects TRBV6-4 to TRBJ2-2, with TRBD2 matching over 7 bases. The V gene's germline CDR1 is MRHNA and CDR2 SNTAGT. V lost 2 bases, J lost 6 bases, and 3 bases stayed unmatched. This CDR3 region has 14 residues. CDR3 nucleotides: TGTGCCAGCAGTGACAGGGGAGGGCCCGGGGAGCTGTTTTTT. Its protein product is CASSDRGGPGELFF.

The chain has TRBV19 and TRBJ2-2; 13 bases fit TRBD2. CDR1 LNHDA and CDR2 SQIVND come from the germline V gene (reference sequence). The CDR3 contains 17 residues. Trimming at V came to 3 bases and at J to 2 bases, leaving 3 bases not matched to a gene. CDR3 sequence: CASSMGLAGLNTGELFF. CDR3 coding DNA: TGTGCCAGTAGTATGGGACTAGCGGGGTTAAACACCGGGGAGCTGTTTTTT.

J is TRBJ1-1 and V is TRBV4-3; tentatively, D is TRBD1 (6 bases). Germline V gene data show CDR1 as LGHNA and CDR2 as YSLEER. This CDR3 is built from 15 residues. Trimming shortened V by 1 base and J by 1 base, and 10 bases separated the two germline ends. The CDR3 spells CASSQVARGNTEAFF. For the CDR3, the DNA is TGCGCCAGCAGCCAAGTGGCCAGGGGGAACACTGAAGCTTTCTTT.

CDR3 loop: CASSPRTSGGVRPDEQFF. The CDR3 nucleotides are TGTGCCAGCAGCCCCCGGACTAGCGGGGGGGTACGGCCCGATGAGCAGTTCTTC. V usage is TRBV7-2 and J usage is TRBJ2-1, with 15 bases that match TRBD2. This CDR3 is built from 18 residues. From germline, CDR1 is SGHTA and CDR2 FQGNSA. V trimming: 5 bases; J trimming: 8 bases; junction bases outside the gene matches: 13.

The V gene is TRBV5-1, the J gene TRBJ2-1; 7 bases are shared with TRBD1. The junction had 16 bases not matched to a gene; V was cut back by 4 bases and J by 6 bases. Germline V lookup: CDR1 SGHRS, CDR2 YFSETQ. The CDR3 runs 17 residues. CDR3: CASSGGQARLGVNEQFF. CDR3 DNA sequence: TGCGCCAGCAGCGGAGGACAGGCAAGATTGGGGGTCAATGAGCAGTTCTTC.